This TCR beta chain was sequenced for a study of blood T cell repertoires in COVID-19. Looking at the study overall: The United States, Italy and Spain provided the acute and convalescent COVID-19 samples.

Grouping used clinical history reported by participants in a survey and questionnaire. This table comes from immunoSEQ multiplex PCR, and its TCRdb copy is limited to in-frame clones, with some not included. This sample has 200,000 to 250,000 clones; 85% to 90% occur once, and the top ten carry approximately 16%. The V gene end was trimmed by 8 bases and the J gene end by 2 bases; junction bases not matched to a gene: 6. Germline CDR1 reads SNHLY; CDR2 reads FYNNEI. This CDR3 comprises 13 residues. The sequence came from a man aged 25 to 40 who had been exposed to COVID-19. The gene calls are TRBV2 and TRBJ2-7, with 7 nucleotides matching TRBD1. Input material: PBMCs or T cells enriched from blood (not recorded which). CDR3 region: CASLRQGTYEQYF. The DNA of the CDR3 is TGTGCCAGCCTCCGACAGGGTACCTACGAGCAGTACTTC.